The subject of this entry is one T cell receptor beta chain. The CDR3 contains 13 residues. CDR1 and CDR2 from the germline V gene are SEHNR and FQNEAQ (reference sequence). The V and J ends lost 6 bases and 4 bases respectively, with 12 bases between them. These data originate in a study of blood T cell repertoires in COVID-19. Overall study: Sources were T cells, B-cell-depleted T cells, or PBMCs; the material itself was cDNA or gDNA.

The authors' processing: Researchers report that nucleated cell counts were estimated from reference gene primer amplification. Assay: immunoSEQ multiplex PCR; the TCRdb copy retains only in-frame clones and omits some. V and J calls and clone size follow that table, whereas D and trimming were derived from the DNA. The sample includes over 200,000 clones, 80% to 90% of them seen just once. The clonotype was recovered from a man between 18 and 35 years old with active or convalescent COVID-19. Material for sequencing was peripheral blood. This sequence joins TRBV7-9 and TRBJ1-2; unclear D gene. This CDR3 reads CASSIGLIYGYTF. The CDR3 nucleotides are TGTGCCAGCAGTATAGGACTGATCTATGGCTACACCTTC.